Included here is one TCR beta chain sequence, with context. Antigen specificity is unknown. At one boundary the junction diverges from the germline segment, which might be a read error. Stable disease denoted Graves' hyperthyroidism without ophthalmopathy progression within 18 months. The record originates from a study of T cells in Graves' hyperthyroidism and ophthalmopathy. Study findings and constraints: Ophthalmopathy was separated from stable hyperthyroidism by a 13 V-J model.

Per germline, CDR1 SGHRS and CDR2 YFSETQ. The CDR3 runs to 14 residues. Amplification yielded TCR beta CDR3 regions, with RNA transcripts as the source. Initially, a first-round RT-PCR of the TCR CDR3 employed the HTBI primer set. A single record per CDR3 protein comes from TCRdb applying MiXCR to the multiplex PCR reads. The data show around 580,000 distinct CDR3 sequences, with roughly 50% seen just once and approximately 8.4% held by the top ten. Sequenced input: peripheral blood or thyroid tissue (not recorded which). The chain employs TRBV5-1 and TRBJ1-1; the D gene is possibly TRBD1 (6 bases). The receptor comes from a young woman with Graves' hyperthyroidism. CDR3 amino acids: CASSSDRGGTEAYF. In nucleotides, the CDR3 is TGCGCCAGCAGCTCGGACAGAGGAGGCACTGAAGCTTACTTT.